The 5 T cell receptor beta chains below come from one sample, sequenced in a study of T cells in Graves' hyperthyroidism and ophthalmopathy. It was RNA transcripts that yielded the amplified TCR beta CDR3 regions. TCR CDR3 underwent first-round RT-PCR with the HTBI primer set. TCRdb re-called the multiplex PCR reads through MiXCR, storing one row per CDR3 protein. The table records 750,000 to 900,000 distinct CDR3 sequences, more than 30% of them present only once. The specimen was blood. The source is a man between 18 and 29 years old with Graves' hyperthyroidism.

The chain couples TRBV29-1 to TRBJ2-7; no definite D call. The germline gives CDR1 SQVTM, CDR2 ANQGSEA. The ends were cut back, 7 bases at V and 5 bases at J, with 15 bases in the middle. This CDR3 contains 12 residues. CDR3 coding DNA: TGCAGCGCCTTTACAGAGCTCAACGAGCAGTACTTC. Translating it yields CSAFTELNEQYF.

As DNA, the CDR3 is TGTGCCAGTAGTATATCGGGAATAGGGACAGCTGGGGCCAACGTCCTGACTTTC. Its translation is CASSISGIGTAGANVLTF. V and J are TRBV19 and TRBJ2-6; 7 bases line up with TRBD1. Germline V gives CDR1 LNHDA, CDR2 SQIVND (reference sequence). The junction had 9 bases not matched to a gene; V was cut back by 2 bases and J by 2 bases. This CDR3 comprises 18 residues.

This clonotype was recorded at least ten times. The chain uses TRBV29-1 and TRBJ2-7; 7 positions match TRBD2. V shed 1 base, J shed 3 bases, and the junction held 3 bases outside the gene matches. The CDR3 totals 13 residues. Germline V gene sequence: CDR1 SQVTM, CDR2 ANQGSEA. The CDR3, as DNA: TGCAGCGTTGAAGCGGGGGGAGACTACGAGCAGTACTTC. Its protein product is CSVEAGGDYEQYF.

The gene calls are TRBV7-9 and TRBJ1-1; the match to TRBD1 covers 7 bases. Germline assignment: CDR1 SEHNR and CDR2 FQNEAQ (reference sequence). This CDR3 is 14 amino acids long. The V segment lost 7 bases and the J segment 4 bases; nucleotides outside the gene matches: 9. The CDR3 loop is CASNRGWAGTEAFF. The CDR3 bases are TGTGCCAGCAACAGGGGATGGGCCGGCACTGAAGCTTTCTTT.

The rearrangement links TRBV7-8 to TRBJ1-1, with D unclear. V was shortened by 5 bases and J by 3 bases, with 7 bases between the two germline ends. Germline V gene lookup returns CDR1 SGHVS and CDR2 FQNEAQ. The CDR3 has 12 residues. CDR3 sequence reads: CASSPVHTEAFF. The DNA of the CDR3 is TGTGCCAGCAGCCCGGTACACACTGAAGCTTTCTTT. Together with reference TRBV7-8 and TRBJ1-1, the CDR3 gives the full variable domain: GAGVSQSPRYKVAKRGQDVALRCDPISGHVSLFWYQQALGQGPEFLTYFQNEAQLDKSGLPSDRFFAERPEGSVSTLKIQRTQQEDSAVYLCASSPVHTEAFFGQGTRLTVV.